One and the same sample provided the 23 T cell receptor beta chains below, sequenced in a study of T-cell memory formation after mild COVID-19. TCRdb passed the 5' RACE reads through MiXCR, listing each CDR3 protein once. The repertoire holds some 340,000 distinct CDR3 sequences, 13% seen once, with roughly 23% in the top ten. Sequencing was done on a sample of PBMCs or a T cell subset sorted from them (not recorded which). Receptor source: a young man who had mild COVID-19 (a few samples of this study predate the infection). Cell type and time point are not known.

Many counts were recorded for this clonotype. The J gene is TRBJ2-7, the V gene TRBV6-5, with D hard to call. The CDR3 has 11 residues. CDR1 and CDR2 from the germline V gene are MNHEY and SVGAGI. Trimming removed 10 bases at V and 0 bases at J, with 7 bases between. The CDR3 here is CATRSSYEQYF. The CDR3, as DNA: TGTGCCACCCGGAGCTCCTACGAGCAGTACTTC.

This clonotype occurred a few times. The chain links TRBV6-2 or TRBV6-3 to TRBJ1-5; D unresolved. Germline CDR1 is MNHEY and CDR2 is SVGEGT. Between the trimmed V and J ends, which lost 1 base and 3 bases, there was a span of 10 bases. The CDR3 runs 15 residues. CDR3 sequence (DNA): TGTGCCAGCAGTTACTACGCAGGAGTCAATCAGCCCCAGCATTTT. It yields the protein CASSYYAGVNQPQHF.

This clonotype was recorded a few times. This rearrangement joins TRBV20-1 to TRBJ2-5, with a possible D match to TRBD2 (5 bases). The CDR3 sequence is 16 residues long. Germline CDR1 and CDR2: DFQATT and SNEGSKA (reference sequence). V was clipped by 1 base and J by 0 bases, with 15 bases between them. CDR3 sequence (DNA): TGCAGTGCTAGAGCCATCCAGCCGGGAAACCAAGAGACCCAGTACTTC. Protein sequence: CSARAIQPGNQETQYF.

This clonotype occurred a few times. The V gene is TRBV5-1, the J gene TRBJ1-2; no definite D call. CDR1 is SGHRS and CDR2 is YFSETQ in the germline V gene. The CDR3 loop spans 14 amino acids. Trimming stripped 0 bases from V and 1 base from J, with 7 bases between. The chain's CDR3 is CASSLDTLNYGYTF. Written as DNA, the CDR3 is TGCGCCAGCAGCTTGGACACGCTTAACTATGGCTACACCTTC. Looking up the rest from reference TRBV5-1 and TRBJ1-2 gives the full variable domain: KAGVTQTPRYLIKTRGQQVTLSCSPISGHRSVSWYQQTPGQGLQFLFEYFSETQRNKGNFPGRFSGRQFSNSRSEMNVSTLELGDSALYLCASSLDTLNYGYTFGSGTRLTVV.

This clonotype was seen a handful of times. This chain joins TRBV5-1 and TRBJ2-1; D is undetermined. V was cut by 2 bases and J by 8 bases, with 14 bases left in between. The CDR3 runs 14 residues. CDR1 SGHRS and CDR2 YFSETQ come from the germline V gene. CDR3 nucleotides: TGCGCCAGCAGCTTCATCCCCTCCGGCGATGAGCAGTTCTTC. Its protein is CASSFIPSGDEQFF.

As concerns this clonotype: A single base separates this from a much larger clone, so it may be a read error. The chain is built from TRBV28 and TRBJ1-2; D ambiguous. V gave up 4 bases and J gave up 5 bases, with 8 bases separating them. Per the germline V gene, CDR1 is MDHEN and CDR2 is SYDVKM. This CDR3 region has 12 residues. The CDR3 DNA reads as TGTGCCAGCAGTTCCTCTACTTATGGCTACACCTTC. Residues: CASSSSTYGYTF.

The V gene is TRBV7-9, the J gene TRBJ1-1; tentatively, D is TRBD1 (6 bases). Per germline, CDR1 SEHNR and CDR2 FQNEAQ (reference sequence). The CDR3 has 17 amino acids. Trimming removed 5 bases from V and 3 bases from J, with 22 bases in between. Here the CDR3 reads CASSPRGGRKEDTEAFF. The CDR3 nucleotides read TGTGCCAGCAGCCCAAGGGGGGGGCGGAAAGAGGACACTGAAGCTTTCTTT.

A few counts support this clonotype. The chain has TRBV5-6 and TRBJ2-4; unclear D gene. The CDR3 consists of 16 residues. Trimming cost V 2 bases and J 0 bases, with 12 bases left between them. The germline V gene encodes CDR1 SGHDT and CDR2 YYEEEE. The CDR3 nucleotides are TGTGCCAGCAGCTTTCCCAGCCTCGGAGCCAAAAACATTCAGTACTTC. This sequence encodes CASSFPSLGAKNIQYF.

This clonotype appeared many times. The chain is built from TRBV24-1 and TRBJ1-5; D is possibly TRBD1 (6 bases). The CDR3 consists of 14 residues. V was cut by 2 bases and J by 5 bases, with 9 bases left in between. Germline V lookup: CDR1 KGHDR, CDR2 SFDVKD. CDR3 region: CATSDWTADQPQHF. The CDR3, as DNA: TGTGCCACCAGTGATTGGACAGCCGATCAGCCCCAGCATTTT.

In its sample, this clonotype was seen a few times. This chain connects TRBV4-3 to TRBJ2-2; D perhaps matches TRBD2 (5 bases). Germline values: CDR1 LGHNA, CDR2 YSLEER. This CDR3 spans 17 amino acids. The germline V and J ends were trimmed by 0 bases and 6 bases, with 17 bases remaining between them. CDR3 coding DNA: TGCGCCAGCAGCCAAGAATGGATAACGCTTAGCGCCGGGGAGCTGTTTTTT. This sequence encodes CASSQEWITLSAGELFF.

This chain connects TRBV28 to TRBJ1-1; the match to TRBD1 covers 7 bases. With 2 bases clipped from V and 5 bases from J, the junction kept 8 bases outside the gene matches. Germline values: CDR1 MDHEN, CDR2 SYDVKM. The CDR3 length is 15 residues. The CDR3 region has the DNA TGTGCCAGCAGTTTAGTTGAAGTCAGGGGGACTGAAGCTTTCTTT. This gives the protein CASSLVEVRGTEAFF.

This chain connects TRBV4-2 to TRBJ2-3; D may be TRBD2 (6 bases). The V end lost 1 base, the J end lost 1 base, and 9 bases lay between the germline ends. There are 15 residues in the CDR3. Germline CDR1 reads LGHNA; CDR2 reads YNFKEQ. The CDR3 sequence: CASSQVRGGTDTQYF. CDR3 bases: TGTGCCAGCAGCCAAGTGCGGGGAGGCACAGATACGCAGTATTTT.

This clonotype was counted a few times. The genes are TRBV7-6 and TRBJ2-1, with 10 positions matching TRBD1. Germline V lookup: CDR1 SGHVS, CDR2 FNYEAQ. CDR3 length equals 15 residues. V gave up 5 bases and J gave up 4 bases; unmatched junction bases: 5. The CDR3 is CASSPGTGAYNEQFF. The CDR3 nucleotides read TGTGCCAGCAGCCCCGGGACAGGGGCTTACAATGAGCAGTTCTTC.

This clonotype has more than one count but fewer than ten. The rearrangement uses TRBV5-1 and TRBJ1-1, with 10 bases identical to TRBD1. CDR1 is SGHRS and CDR2 is YFSETQ in the germline V gene. V dropped 4 bases and J dropped 6; count of bases not matched to a gene: 3. The CDR3 spans 13 residues. The DNA for the CDR3 is TGCGCCAGCAGCGACAGGGGGCGGGCTGAAGCTTTCTTT. Translation gives CASSDRGRAEAFF.

The chain combines TRBV5-1 with TRBJ1-1; D gene ambiguous. Germline V gene data show CDR1 as SGHRS and CDR2 as YFSETQ. This CDR3 is 17 amino acids long. Trimming removed 3 bases from V and 1 base from J, with 19 bases in between. The CDR3 is CASSSAAMGWENTEAFF. For the CDR3, the DNA is TGCGCCAGCAGCTCCGCGGCGATGGGGTGGGAGAACACTGAAGCTTTCTTT.

This clonotype was detected ten times or more. The genes are TRBV5-1 and TRBJ2-4; D possibly corresponds to TRBD1 (7 bases). The CDR3 extends over 14 amino acids. Germline V gene data show CDR1 as SGHRS and CDR2 as YFSETQ. Trimming took 4 bases from V and 8 from J, leaving 16 bases between them. The CDR3 sequence is CASSPGDRDDIQYF. Here the CDR3 DNA reads TGCGCCAGCAGCCCGGGGGACAGAGACGACATTCAGTACTTC.

This clonotype was seen ten or more times. This chain connects TRBV7-2 to TRBJ2-3, with D possibly being TRBD1 (6 bases). The CDR3 contains 15 residues. The V gene lost 5 bases and the J gene lost 0 bases, with 12 bases spanning the gap. CDR1 is SGHTA, CDR2 FQGNSA, per germline. CDR3 residues: CASSARTASTDTQYF. For the CDR3, the DNA is TGTGCCAGCAGCGCTAGGACAGCTAGCACAGATACGCAGTATTTT. Looking up the rest from reference TRBV7-2 and TRBJ2-3 gives the full variable domain: GAGVSQSPSNKVTEKGKDVELRCDPISGHTALYWYRQSLGQGLEFLIYFQGNSAPDKSGLPSDRFSAERTGGSVSTLTIQRTQQEDSAVYLCASSARTASTDTQYFGPGTRLTVL.

The rearrangement links TRBV29-1 to TRBJ1-4; no definite D call. There are 14 residues in the CDR3. In germline, CDR1 is SQVTM, CDR2 ANQGSEA. V was pared by 2 bases and J by 4 bases, with 11 bases between. The CDR3 reads CSVEFAGINEKLFF. CDR3 sequence (DNA): TGCAGCGTTGAATTCGCAGGCATTAATGAAAAACTGTTTTTT.

This clonotype appeared a few times. V and J are TRBV20-1 and TRBJ2-1; 7 nucleotides match TRBD2. The germline gives CDR1 DFQATT, CDR2 SNEGSKA (reference sequence). Losses at the gene ends were 4 bases for V and 0 bases for J; bases not matched to a gene: 12. The CDR3 consists of 17 residues. CDR3 amino acids: CSANGLADESSYNEQFF. CDR3 nucleotide sequence: TGCAGTGCTAACGGCCTAGCGGATGAAAGCTCCTACAATGAGCAGTTCTTC.

The genes are TRBV12-3 or TRBV12-4 and TRBJ1-2, with a possible D match to TRBD1 (6 bases). CDR3 size: 14 residues. The V gene lost 7 bases and the J gene lost 4 bases, with 16 bases spanning the gap. The CDR3 nucleotides read TGTGCCAGCAACCCATTCGGAGGGGGCTATGGCTACACCTTC. Protein sequence: CASNPFGGGYGYTF.

A few counts support this clonotype. The chain combines TRBV14 with TRBJ1-2, with 10 bases matching TRBD1. The CDR3 is made up of 13 amino acids. V lost 3 bases, J lost 8 bases, and 3 bases stayed unmatched. Germline lookup yields CDR1 SGHDN and CDR2 FVKESK. The CDR3 coding sequence is TGTGCCAGCAGCCAGGGACAGGGGAACGGCTACACCTTC. Protein product: CASSQGQGNGYTF. Filled out from reference TRBV14 and TRBJ1-2, the complete variable domain reads EAGVTQFPSHSVIEKGQTVTLRCDPISGHDNLYWYRRVMGKEIKFLLHFVKESKQDESGMPNNRFLAERTGGTYSTLKVQPAELEDSGVYFCASSQGQGNGYTFGSGTRLTVV.

At least ten counts were recorded for this clonotype. The J gene is TRBJ2-1, the V gene TRBV5-1; the D is unclear. CDR3 length equals 15 residues. V was pared by 0 bases and J by 2 bases, with 9 bases between. Germline CDR1 and CDR2: SGHRS and YFSETQ. CDR3: CASSLVAKTYNEQFF. CDR3 nucleotide sequence: TGCGCCAGCAGCTTGGTAGCAAAGACCTACAATGAGCAGTTCTTC.

The V call is TRBV20-1, the J call TRBJ1-3; D is uncertain. The length of the CDR3 is 15 residues. From germline, CDR1 is DFQATT and CDR2 SNEGSKA (reference sequence). V was pared by 6 bases and J by 0 bases, with 15 bases between. The DNA for the CDR3 is TGCAGTGCCCCCTCGGAGCAGTCCTCTGGAAACACCATATATTTT. Translation gives CSAPSEQSSGNTIYF.